A few counts support the clone carrying this T cell receptor (beta chain). Its antigen is as yet unknown. This sample was included in a study of glioma-infiltrating T cells. Using RNA template, CDR3s of TCR alpha and beta were amplified with iRepertoire arm-PCR. One-step reverse transcription and amplification started from roughly 100-400 ng of tissue mRNA or PBMC total RNA. TCRdb processed the multiplex PCR reads anew with MiXCR; each CDR3 protein has one entry. The sample lists about 140,000 distinct CDR3 sequences; about two fifths were seen once. Study findings and constraints: Tissue and blood shared very few CDR3 sequences. Tissue-blood divergence was below expectation in non-neoplastic patients, above in gliomas.

CDR1 is ENHRY, CDR2 SYGVKD, per germline. The CDR3 spans 14 residues. Between the trimmed V and J ends, which lost 6 bases and 3 bases, there was a span of 15 bases. The receptor was isolated from a human donor with low-grade glioma or glioblastoma, undergoing nonglioma brain surgery, or in good health (not recorded which). J is TRBJ2-7 and V is TRBV10-3; D is tentatively TRBD1 or TRBD2 (5 bases each). The sequencing input was glioma tissue, nonneoplastic brain tissue, or PBMCs (not recorded which). The CDR3 loop is CAIREHSGRYEQYF. CDR3 DNA: TGTGCCATCAGAGAGCATTCGGGACGCTACGAGCAGTACTTC.